The rows below give T cell receptor beta chains drawn from one sample of a study of human T cells and chemical hapten exposure. TCRdb reprocessed the RACE reads via MiXCR and lists one record per CDR3 protein. The sample lists 300,000 to 450,000 distinct CDR3 sequences, 5.5% occurring once. The input for sequencing was whole blood, taken in connection with sensitization to the hapten diphenylcyclopropenone (DPC). Receptors originate from a woman aged 18-35 years with alopecia areata. Some clones in this sample may be carry-over from other donors' samples. Both conserved end residues are part of each CDR3. The D gene is left open where the match is weak. Part of the rows lack a size; the others show once, few, many or a class for expanded clones.

j_call v_call d_call clone_size cdr3_aa cdr3_nt
TRBJ2-3 TRBV6-1 . few CASSEAPRQTDTQYF TGTGCCAGCAGTGAAGCGCCCCGACAGACAGATACGCAGTATTTT
TRBJ1-1 TRBV28 . many CASRQYTGLNTEAFF TGTGCCAGCAGACAATATACAGGGTTGAACACTGAAGCTTTCTTT
TRBJ2-1 TRBV6-6 . few CASSYAAEAQFF TGTGCCAGCAGTTACGCTGCGGAGGCGCAGTTCTTC
TRBJ2-3 TRBV4-2 . few CASSQDRRGTDTQYF TGTGCCAGCAGCCAAGATAGGAGGGGCACAGATACGCAGTATTTT
TRBJ2-3 TRBV7-9 . . CASSSPGDSTDTQYF TGTGCCAGCAGCTCCCCAGGGGATAGCACAGATACGCAGTATTTT
TRBJ2-7 TRBV7-3 . few CASSLTRDQGYEQYF TGTGCCAGCAGCTTAACGAGAGACCAGGGGTACGAGCAGTACTTC
TRBJ2-5 TRBV12-3/TRBV12-4 TRBD1 many CASSLWGRGTGETQYF TGTGCCAGCAGCCTATGGGGCAGGGGGACAGGGGAGACCCAGTACTTC
TRBJ1-6 TRBV6-2/TRBV6-3 TRBD1 few CASSRPGQGSSPLHF TGTGCCAGCAGCCGACCGGGACAGGGGAGTTCACCCCTCCACTTT
TRBJ2-7 TRBV5-4 TRBD1 few CASSPRTGSYEQYF TGTGCCAGCAGCCCCCGGACAGGGTCCTACGAGCAGTACTTC
TRBJ2-5 TRBV5-1 . . CASSLVGDMETQYF TGCGCCAGCAGCTTGGTCGGGGATATGGAGACCCAGTACTTC
TRBJ2-3 TRBV6-1 . few CASSESTGTDTQYF TGTGCCAGCAGTGAATCGACAGGCACAGATACGCAGTATTTT
TRBJ2-1 TRBV5-1 TRBD2 many CASSPSGDTYNEQFF TGCGCCAGCAGCCCTAGCGGGGACACCTACAATGAGCAGTTCTTC
TRBJ1-1 TRBV5-1 TRBD1 few CASRPRQGENTEAFF TGCGCCAGCAGGCCCCGACAGGGAGAGAACACTGAAGCTTTCTTT
TRBJ2-5 TRBV29-1 TRBD1 many CSVDRGQETQYF TGCAGCGTTGACAGGGGGCAGGAGACCCAGTACTTC
TRBJ1-6 TRBV20-1 . many CSARAGSGNSPLHF TGCAGTGCTAGGGCGGGGAGCGGGAATTCACCCCTCCACTTT
TRBJ2-3 TRBV10-3 TRBD2 . CAIVGGAGDTQYF TGTGCCATCGTCGGGGGGGCCGGAGATACGCAGTATTTT
TRBJ1-2 TRBV4-3 . many CASSQSTGHTNYGYTF TGCGCCAGCAGCCAATCCACAGGACATACTAACTATGGCTACACCTTC
TRBJ1-2 TRBV6-2/TRBV6-3 . many CASSYGQNYGYTF TGTGCCAGCAGTTACGGGCAGAACTATGGCTACACCTTC
TRBJ1-2 TRBV29-1 . few CSVGGQSSGYTF TGCAGCGTTGGAGGACAGTCATCGGGCTACACCTTC
TRBJ2-5 TRBV6-2/TRBV6-3 TRBD1 . CASKQPGGHETQYF TGTGCCAGCAAACAACCAGGGGGCCATGAGACCCAGTACTTC
TRBJ2-7 TRBV2 TRBD1 . CATSRDRMYEQYF TGTGCCACCTCAAGGGACAGAATGTACGAGCAGTACTTC
TRBJ2-1 TRBV6-5 . many CASRGLDASSYNEQFF TGTGCCAGCAGGGGGCTGGACGCGTCCTCCTACAATGAGCAGTTCTTC
TRBJ2-6 TRBV5-5 . . CASSSHPVSGANVLTF TGTGCCAGCAGTTCCCACCCGGTTTCTGGGGCCAACGTCCTGACTTTC
TRBJ2-1 TRBV4-2 . many CASSPRQDSFNEQFF TGTGCCAGCAGCCCTCGACAGGACTCGTTCAATGAGCAGTTCTTC